The 21 T cell receptor beta chains below were found in one sample sequenced in a study of cytomegalovirus exposure and HLA in healthy donors. Profiling relied on immunoSEQ multiplex PCR, and the TCRdb table lists in-frame clones only, not all of them. The data hold more than 90,000 clones, with 88% observed a single time. Material: PBMCs. The receptors stem from a man younger than 35 in good health and CMV-seronegative.

The rearrangement links TRBV7-6 to TRBJ2-1; TRBD2 agrees at 7 bases. The V and J ends lost 1 base and 7 bases, in that order; junction bases with no gene match: 4. This CDR3 contains 14 residues. CDR1 and CDR2 (germline): SGHVS, FNYEAQ. CDR3 amino acids: CASSLGGGSNEQFF. CDR3 bases: TGTGCCAGCAGCTTAGGGGGCGGGAGTAATGAGCAGTTCTTC.

V is TRBV10-3 and J is TRBJ2-7; weak D call: TRBD2 (6 bases). V gave up 10 bases and J gave up 0 bases, with 13 bases separating them. Germline-derived CDR1 and CDR2 are ENHRY and SYGVKD. The CDR3 contains 13 residues. CDR3 bases: TGTGCCACCGGGACTCCGAGCTCCTACGAGCAGTACTTC. Translating gives CATGTPSSYEQYF.

Only one count was recorded for this clone. This chain uses TRBV7-7 with TRBJ2-5; D possibly corresponds to TRBD1 (5 bases). Germline-derived CDR1 and CDR2 are SSHAT and FNYEAQ (reference sequence). The germline V and J ends were trimmed by 0 bases and 3 bases, with 8 bases remaining between them. The CDR3 contains 14 residues. The CDR3 DNA sequence: TGTGCCAGCAGCTTAGCGGTCAGGGAAGAGACCCAGTACTTC. Its protein product is CASSLAVREETQYF.

The rearrangement links TRBV4-1 to TRBJ2-1; maybe TRBD1 (6 bases). The CDR3 is 13 amino acids. Looked up from germline, CDR1 is MGHRA and CDR2 is YSYEKL. Deletions cut 1 base from V and 10 bases from J, with 11 bases between. Written as DNA, the CDR3 is TGCGCCAGCAGCCAAGGGTTGGACAGAGAGCAGTTCTTC. It encodes CASSQGLDREQFF.

This chain links TRBV10-2 with TRBJ2-1; D is perhaps TRBD2 (5 bases). Germline V gene data show CDR1 as WSHSY and CDR2 as SAAADI. Trimming took off 2 bases at V and 4 bases at J, with 15 bases between the two ends. This CDR3 has 16 amino acids. The CDR3 coding sequence is TGCGCCAGCAGTGAGCGCCCTCCCCGGGATTACAATGAGCAGTTCTTC. The encoded protein is CASSERPPRDYNEQFF.

The CDR3 spells CASSSDRVTNTEAFF. The CDR3 DNA reads TGTGCCAGCAGCTCAGACAGGGTAACGAACACTGAAGCTTTCTTT. The chain is built from TRBV7-8 and TRBJ1-1, with 7 bases identical to TRBD1. The CDR3 has 15 residues. Germline assignment: CDR1 SGHVS and CDR2 FQNEAQ. Trimming took 4 bases from V and 1 from J; bases not matched to a gene: 6.

The chain employs TRBV19 and TRBJ1-4; D unclear. V was cut by 11 bases and J by 0 bases, with 16 bases left in between. The CDR3 loop spans 15 amino acids. Germline CDR1 LNHDA, CDR2 SQIVND (reference sequence). CDR3 region: CASKRADATNEKLFF. Here the CDR3 DNA reads TGTGCCTCTAAGAGGGCAGACGCAACTAATGAAAAACTGTTTTTT.

The rearrangement joins TRBV10-2 to TRBJ1-2; the match to TRBD1 covers 9 bases. Trimming cost V 0 bases and J 13 bases; bases outside gene matches: 12. This CDR3 contains 15 residues. Germline V lookup: CDR1 WSHSY, CDR2 SAAADI. CDR3 protein: CASSESIGQGTLRTF. CDR3 DNA: TGCGCCAGCAGTGAGTCTATTGGACAGGGGACGTTACGCACCTTC.

V usage is TRBV10-2 and J usage is TRBJ2-7, with 8 positions matching TRBD1. Losses at the gene ends were 2 bases for V and 2 bases for J; bases not matched to a gene: 2. The CDR3 loop spans 14 amino acids. From germline, CDR1 is WSHSY and CDR2 SAAADI. The CDR3 region is CASSEGQGTYEQYF. In DNA, the CDR3 is TGCGCCAGCAGTGAGGGACAGGGAACCTACGAGCAGTACTTC.

The chain is built from TRBV7-8 and TRBJ1-1, with D possibly matching TRBD1 (6 bases). Looked up from germline, CDR1 is SGHVS and CDR2 is FQNEAQ. The germline V and J ends were trimmed by 3 bases and 6 bases, with 11 bases remaining between them. The CDR3 covers 13 residues. CDR3 sequence (DNA): TGTGCCAGCAGCTTCGACAGGAAGGCTGAAGCTTTCTTT. It yields the protein CASSFDRKAEAFF.

The chain links TRBV7-9 to TRBJ1-3; TRBD1 matches 12 bases. CDR3 length: 16 amino acids. Trimming removed 5 bases from V and 0 bases from J; junction bases left unmatched: 2. Germline V gene sequence: CDR1 SEHNR, CDR2 FQNEAQ (reference sequence). In nucleotides, the CDR3 is TGTGCCAGCAGCCCGGGACAGGGGGCCTCTGGAAACACCATATATTTT. Translation: CASSPGQGASGNTIYF.

This clone occurred once. The V call is TRBV6-5, the J call TRBJ1-2; maybe TRBD1 (5 bases). Germline CDR1 MNHEY, CDR2 SVGAGI. Trimming removed 6 bases from V and 3 bases from J, with 14 bases in between. This CDR3 has 14 amino acids. CDR3 sequence: CASSPGRVYYGYTF. The CDR3 DNA reads TGTGCCAGCAGCCCAGGGAGGGTGTACTATGGCTACACCTTC.

This chain uses TRBV20-1 with TRBJ1-2; unclear D gene. The CDR3 is made up of 11 amino acids. CDR1 and CDR2 (germline): DFQATT, SNEGSKA (reference sequence). The CDR3: CSMLLNDGYTF. The CDR3 DNA sequence: TGCAGCATGCTATTAAACGATGGCTACACCTTC.

V usage is TRBV7-9 and J usage is TRBJ1-1; 10 bases are shared with TRBD1. Germline CDR1 is SEHNR and CDR2 is FQNEAQ (reference sequence). V lost 5 bases to trimming and J lost 3 bases; unmatched junction nucleotides: 9. The CDR3 runs 16 residues. In DNA, the CDR3 is TGTGCCAGCAGCCTGGGGACAGGGGATTTGGACACTGAAGCTTTCTTT. This codes for CASSLGTGDLDTEAFF.

The rearrangement uses TRBV4-1 and TRBJ2-5; tentative D call: TRBD2 (6 bases). The CDR3 consists of 18 residues. V shed 0 bases and J shed 2 bases, with 19 bases lying between them. From germline, CDR1 is MGHRA and CDR2 YSYEKL. The CDR3 DNA sequence: TGCGCCAGCAGCCAAGAGAAGGCCGGCGGGATCGGTCAAGAGACCCAGTACTTC. Protein product: CASSQEKAGGIGQETQYF.

The V gene is TRBV11-2, the J gene TRBJ1-1, with 9 bases matching TRBD1. The CDR3 runs 15 residues. V shed 4 bases and J 3 bases; nucleotides not matched to a gene: 6. The germline gives CDR1 SGHAT, CDR2 FQNNGV. The CDR3 loop is CASSSNRGPYTEAFF. DNA for the CDR3: TGTGCCAGCAGCTCCAACAGGGGGCCGTACACTGAAGCTTTCTTT.

This rearrangement joins TRBV5-1 to TRBJ2-7, with D perhaps TRBD2 (5 bases). CDR1 is SGHRS, CDR2 YFSETQ, per germline. With 5 bases removed from V and 0 bases from J, the gap between germline ends came to 15 bases. This CDR3 region has 15 residues. The CDR3 reads CASSMAGASSYEQYF. The DNA of the CDR3 is TGCGCCAGCAGTATGGCGGGTGCAAGCTCCTACGAGCAGTACTTC.

This clone showed up just a few times. The chain has TRBV28 and TRBJ1-2; 8 bases line up with TRBD1. The ends lost 5 bases at V and 4 bases at J; junction bases unmatched: 9. The length of the CDR3 is 15 residues. CDR1 MDHEN and CDR2 SYDVKM come from the germline V gene. The CDR3 loop is CASSPGQGRSYGYTF. CDR3 coding DNA: TGTGCCAGCAGTCCAGGACAGGGACGCTCCTATGGCTACACCTTC.

V is TRBV4-3 and J is TRBJ2-1; D not resolved. Germline V CDR1 and CDR2: LGHNA, YSLEER. The CDR3 runs 16 residues. V dropped 1 base and J dropped 5 bases, with 15 bases sitting between them. CDR3 DNA: TGCGCCAGCAGCCAAGTCGCCCTAAGTTTTGACAATGAGCAGTTCTTC. This sequence encodes CASSQVALSFDNEQFF.

This chain joins TRBV5-1 and TRBJ1-1; D gene ambiguous. Per the germline V gene, CDR1 is SGHRS and CDR2 is YFSETQ. Trimming pared 0 bases from V and 0 bases from J, leaving 15 bases between. The CDR3 has 17 amino acids. CDR3 sequence reads: CASSLVLGGSMNTEAFF. DNA for the CDR3: TGCGCCAGCAGCTTGGTCTTGGGAGGGAGCATGAACACTGAAGCTTTCTTT.

This sequence joins TRBV28 and TRBJ1-1; perhaps TRBD1 as D (6 bases). The CDR3 runs 13 residues. Germline CDR1 is MDHEN and CDR2 is SYDVKM. Trimming removed 6 bases from V and 3 bases from J, with 11 bases in between. CDR3 DNA: TGTGCCAGCAGGGACACAGGGTACACTGAAGCTTTCTTT. Translating it yields CASRDTGYTEAFF.